This record looks at one T cell receptor beta chain sequence and its context. Its antigen is not identified. This entry belongs to a study of Tregs in tolerant kidney transplant recipients. CD4+CD25+CD127- Tregs, CD4+CD25- non-Tregs, CD4 and CD8 cells were sorted. Germline loops: CDR1 SGHTA, CDR2 FQGNSA. The CDR3 has 16 amino acids. Trimming removed 4 bases from V and 4 bases from J; junction bases left unmatched: 6. Libraries were prepared by immunoSEQ multiplex PCR; TCRdb keeps only in-frame clonotypes and omits some of them. Of about 69,000 clones listed, roughly nine tenths are singletons. Whole-study results and caveats: The most relevant donor-specific Treg TCRbeta repertoire apparently came from expansion with activated donor B cells.

The source of this sequence is a human donor who received a combined kidney and bone marrow transplant. Sequenced here: CD4+ T cells from blood, sampled before the transplant. The V and J genes are TRBV7-2 and TRBJ2-1, with TRBD2 matching 11 bases. The CDR3 nucleotides are TGTGCCAGCAGCTCCGGACTAGCGGGCATTTACAATGAGCAGTTCTTC. Encoded protein: CASSSGLAGIYNEQFF.